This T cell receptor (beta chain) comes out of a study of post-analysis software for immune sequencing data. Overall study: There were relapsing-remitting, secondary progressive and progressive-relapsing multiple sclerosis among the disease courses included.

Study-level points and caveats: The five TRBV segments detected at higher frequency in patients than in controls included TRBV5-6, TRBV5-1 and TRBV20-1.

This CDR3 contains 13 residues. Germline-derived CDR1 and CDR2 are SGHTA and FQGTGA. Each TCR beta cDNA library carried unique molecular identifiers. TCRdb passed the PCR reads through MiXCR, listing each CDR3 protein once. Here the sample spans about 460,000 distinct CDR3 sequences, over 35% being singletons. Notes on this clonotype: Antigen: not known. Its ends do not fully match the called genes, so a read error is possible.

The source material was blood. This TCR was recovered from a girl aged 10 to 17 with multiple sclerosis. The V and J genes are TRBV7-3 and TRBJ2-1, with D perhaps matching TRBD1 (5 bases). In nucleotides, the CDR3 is TGTGCCAGCAGCATGACAGTTAACAATGGGCAGTTCTTC. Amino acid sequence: CASSMTVNNGQFF.